This T cell receptor beta chain was retrieved from a study of OX40 agonist ivuxolimab in advanced cancers. Points from the study as a whole: At 0.1 to 3.0 mg/kg and by week 6, CD4+ and CD8+ T cells in the blood had expanded clonally.

Profiling relied on immunoSEQ multiplex PCR, and the TCRdb table lists in-frame clones only, not all of them. There are around 80,000 clones in the sample; roughly 91% occur only once, and roughly 0.33% lies in the top ten. V lost 4 bases, J lost 7 bases, and 17 bases lay in between. Germline CDR1 reads SGHDT; CDR2 reads YYEEEE. The CDR3 totals 14 residues. Note on this clone: Antigen specificity is unknown.

The TCR comes from an adult with an advanced solid tumor such as melanoma, head and neck, liver or kidney cancer. The sequencing here drew on CD4+ or CD8+ T cells sorted from blood, taken in a trial of the OX40 agonist ivuxolimab. The gene calls are TRBV5-6 and TRBJ1-2, with unresolved D. This chain's CDR3 is CASSDWTGYGGYTF. The CDR3 DNA follows: TGTGCCAGCAGCGACTGGACGGGTTACGGTGGCTACACCTTC. Full variable domain (rest looked up from reference TRBV5-6 and TRBJ1-2): DAGVTQSPTHLIKTRGQQVTLRCSPKSGHDTVSWYQQALGQGPQFIFQYYEEEERQRGNFPDRFSGHQFPNYSSELNVNALLLGDSALYLCASSDWTGYGGYTFGSGTRLTVV.